Here is one TCR beta chain with its context. Its antigen is not identified. The CDR3 spans 15 residues. The J segment lost 8 bases and the V segment lost 3 bases, leaving 1 base of the junction unmatched. Germline CDR1 reads MGHRA; CDR2 reads YSYEKL. This sample was taken from a study of shared clonotypes between healthy human individuals. Study-wide results and caveats: Clonotypes which were not shared had lower generation probabilities than clonotypes that all four donors shared.

Assay used: immunoSEQ multiplex PCR; TCRdb lists only in-frame clones, some missing. The data show more than 2 million clones, with 93% seen just once and about 1.7% held by the top ten. Naive CD8 cells were CD45RO-negative, positively selected for CCR7, excluding terminally differentiated effector memory CD45RA+ cells. The sequencing input was naive CD8+ T cells from PBMCs. V gene TRBV4-1 combines with J gene TRBJ2-1; 16 nucleotides match TRBD2. The sequence derives from a man aged 18 to 35 in good health. Some clones in this sample may be carry-over from other donors' samples. This chain's CDR3 is CASSHGTSGRDEQFF. The CDR3 DNA follows: TGCGCCAGCAGCCATGGGACTAGCGGGAGGGATGAGCAGTTCTTC.